A selection of T cell receptor beta chains follows, all from one sample in a study of T cell responses to AZD1222 COVID-19 vaccine. TCRdb keeps only in-frame clones here, not all; method: immunoSEQ multiplex PCR. The sample gives more than 70,000 clones, 75% to 90% of which show up once; 15% to 20% is in the top ten. Sequencing was performed on peripheral blood, taken on day 0 of AZD1222 vaccination. The receptor source for this set is an adult in good health. Each CDR3 is given with its conserved first and last residue. A D gene is named only where the DNA matches it firmly. Clone size is shown for a subset of rows, as once, few, many or a class of expanded clone.

j_call clone_size v_call cdr3_length d_call cdr3_nt cdr3_aa
TRBJ2-5 NA TRBV6-5 14 NA TGTGCCAGCAGTTCGGCCAGGATTGCGGAGACCCAGTACTTC CASSSARIAETQYF
TRBJ2-1 NA TRBV7-9 14 TRBD2 TGTGCCAGCAGCGCGGGGGGTTCTTACAATGAGCAGTTCTTC CASSAGGSYNEQFF
TRBJ1-2 NA TRBV12-3/TRBV12-4 12 NA TGTGCCAGCAGTTTATCAGAGTATGGCTACACCTTC CASSLSEYGYTF
TRBJ1-2 NA TRBV2 14 NA TGTGCCAGCAGTGAACAGGGGTCGGACTATGGCTACACCTTC CASSEQGSDYGYTF
TRBJ1-2 NA TRBV18 17 TRBD1 TGTGCCAGCTCACCACAAGGACAGGGCCTTCGTATGTGGGGCTACACCTTC CASSPQGQGLRMWGYTF
TRBJ1-2 once TRBV4-1 12 NA TGCGCCAGCAGCCAAGATTCCCAGGTCTACACCTTC CASSQDSQVYTF
TRBJ1-6 once TRBV14 13 NA TGTGCCAGCAGCCCCGGGTCGTATTCACCCCTCCACTTT CASSPGSYSPLHF
TRBJ1-2 NA TRBV19 17 NA TGTGCCAGTAGAATGCGTGAGACAGGCCTCTCCCATTATGGCTACACCTTC CASRMRETGLSHYGYTF
TRBJ2-7 NA TRBV6-5 15 NA TGTGCCAGCAGTTACCTTACAGGGAGTGTCTACGAGCAGTACTTC CASSYLTGSVYEQYF
TRBJ1-4 NA TRBV7-9 17 NA TGTGCCAGCAGCCCCACTCGTACAGGGCGGACTAATGAAAAACTGTTTTTT CASSPTRTGRTNEKLFF
TRBJ1-3 NA TRBV25-1 17 NA TGTGCCAGCAGTCCCGCTGGTACAGGGTCGGCAGGAAACACCATATATTTT CASSPAGTGSAGNTIYF
TRBJ2-3 NA TRBV5-4 13 NA TGTGCCAGCAGCCCAGGTAACGGAGGGACGCAGTATTTT CASSPGNGGTQYF
TRBJ2-7 NA TRBV6-5 15 TRBD1 TGTGCCAGCAGGGGTCGACAGGGGGCTTCCTACGAGCAGTACTTC CASRGRQGASYEQYF
TRBJ1-2 NA TRBV3-1/TRBV3-2 12 NA TGTGCCAGCAGCCCGGCGGGGCGTGGCTACACCTTC CASSPAGRGYTF
TRBJ2-2 NA TRBV14 14 NA TGTGCCAGCAGCCTCTTAATGGTATCCGGGGAGCTGTTTTTT CASSLLMVSGELFF
TRBJ2-7 NA TRBV29-1 14 TRBD2 TGCAGCGTTGAAGATTCCGGGACTAGCTCCGAGCAGTACTTC CSVEDSGTSSEQYF
TRBJ1-5 NA TRBV18 14 NA TGTGCCAGCTCACCAGGGCAGGCAGATCAGCCCCAGCATTTT CASSPGQADQPQHF
TRBJ1-2 NA TRBV12-3/TRBV12-4 13 NA TGTGCCAGCAGTTCGTCGACAGGTGGTGGCTACACCTTC CASSSSTGGGYTF
TRBJ1-1 NA TRBV5-1 16 TRBD1 TGCGCCAGCAGCTGGGGGACAGGGGGCTTGAACACTGAAGCTTTCTTT CASSWGTGGLNTEAFF
TRBJ1-4 few TRBV5-1 16 NA TGCGCCAGCAACCCGGGAGGGGCAGCAACTAATGAAAAACTGTTTTTT CASNPGGAATNEKLFF
TRBJ1-1 NA TRBV9 15 NA TGTGCCAGCACTCGGGGGGGGCAGGAGAACACTGAAGCTTTCTTT CASTRGGQENTEAFF
TRBJ1-2 once TRBV6-6 17 TRBD1 TGTGCCAGCAGTCATCGACAGGGCCTCTCTCCTAACTATGGCTACACCTTC CASSHRQGLSPNYGYTF
TRBJ1-5 few TRBV6-6 15 TRBD1 TGTGCCAGCAGCCCCCGGGACAGGGAGTTCCAGCCCCAGCATTTT CASSPRDREFQPQHF
TRBJ1-4 few TRBV28 14 TRBD1 TGTGCCAGCAGCCTACAGGGGGCGGGGGAAAAACTGTTTTTT CASSLQGAGEKLFF
TRBJ2-1 NA TRBV12-3/TRBV12-4 13 NA TGTGCCAGCGATAAGGGGGTCCGCAATGAGCAGTTCTTC CASDKGVRNEQFF
TRBJ1-5 once TRBV15 12 NA TGTGCCACCAGCGTTGAAGATCAGCCCCAGCATTTT CATSVEDQPQHF
TRBJ1-1 NA TRBV5-4 13 NA TGTGCCAGCAGAAAAGGGGCGAACACTGAAGCTTTCTTT CASRKGANTEAFF
TRBJ2-1 once TRBV29-1 16 NA TGCAGCGTTGAAGAGGGAGGCGGGGATACCTACAATGAGCAGTTCTTC CSVEEGGGDTYNEQFF
TRBJ2-5 NA TRBV15 15 NA TGTGCCACCAGCCGGGAAGTGGCAGGATGGGAGACCCAGTACTTC CATSREVAGWETQYF
TRBJ1-1 NA TRBV7-9 14 NA TGTGCCAGCAGCCCCCAGGGGCTTGGGACTGAAGCTTTCTTT CASSPQGLGTEAFF
TRBJ1-1 NA TRBV7-2 13 TRBD1 TGTGCCAGCAGCTCGGACAGGGACACTGAAGCTTTCTTT CASSSDRDTEAFF
TRBJ2-3 NA TRBV4-1 14 NA TGCGCCAGCAGTGGTGGGAGAAAGACAGATACGCAGTATTTT CASSGGRKTDTQYF
TRBJ1-1 NA TRBV7-3 14 NA TGTGCCAGCAGCCCCTCAGGGGCATCCCCTGAAGCTTTCTTT CASSPSGASPEAFF
TRBJ2-1 NA TRBV10-3 17 TRBD2 TGTGCCATCAGTGGTGGGACTAGCGGGAGTGGGTACAATGAGCAGTTCTTC CAISGGTSGSGYNEQFF
TRBJ1-6 NA TRBV5-6 16 NA TGTGCCAGCAGCTTTTCAGGGTCATCCTATAATTCACCCCTCCACTTT CASSFSGSSYNSPLHF
TRBJ1-2 NA TRBV5-1 13 NA TGCGCCAGCAGCTTGACGGCAAACTATGGCTACACCTTC CASSLTANYGYTF
TRBJ1-3 NA TRBV7-2 16 NA TGTGCCAGCAGCCCAAGACCCGGGATGTCTGGAAACACCATATATTTT CASSPRPGMSGNTIYF
TRBJ1-2 once TRBV28 13 NA TGTGCCAGCAGTGTACAGGGTTTCGATGGCTACACCTTC CASSVQGFDGYTF
TRBJ2-3 once TRBV5-6 19 TRBD2 TGTGCCAGCAGTTTTTTTAGCGGGAGGGCATTCAGAAGCACAGATACGCAGTATTTT CASSFFSGRAFRSTDTQYF
TRBJ2-5 NA TRBV9 13 NA TGTGCCAGCAGCCAAGGAAAATGGGAGACCCAGTACTTC CASSQGKWETQYF
TRBJ2-1 NA TRBV3-1/TRBV3-2 17 TRBD1 TGTGCCAGCAGCCTCCAAAGCCTCCTACAGGGGGCGAATGAGCAGTTCTTC CASSLQSLLQGANEQFF
TRBJ1-6 NA TRBV15 15 NA TGTGCCACCAGCAGGAAAACCTATGATAATTCACCCCTCCACTTT CATSRKTYDNSPLHF
TRBJ2-7 NA TRBV21-1 19 NA TGTGCCAGCAGCAAAGTTGGGACTAGCGGGAGGCGGAGCTCCTACGAGCAGTACTTC CASSKVGTSGRRSSYEQYF
TRBJ1-4 NA TRBV28 18 TRBD1 TGTGCCAGCAGTTTTAACCGGGACAGGGGCGCTAGCAATGAAAAACTGTTTTTT CASSFNRDRGASNEKLFF
TRBJ2-3 NA TRBV5-1 15 TRBD1 TGCGCCAGCGGGCCGGGACAGGGCCCCACAGATACGCAGTATTTT CASGPGQGPTDTQYF
TRBJ1-1 NA TRBV19 15 NA TGTGCCAGTAGTATCAGGGGCCCAAGGAACACTGAAGCTTTCTTT CASSIRGPRNTEAFF
TRBJ2-1 NA TRBV4-1 15 NA TGCGCCAGCAGCCAGGGTTCGCAGGGTCACAATGAGCAGTTCTTC CASSQGSQGHNEQFF
TRBJ2-1 NA TRBV5-1 18 TRBD2 TGCGCCAGCAGCTTGCTAACTAGCGGGACGCGCTCCTACAATGAGCAGTTCTTC CASSLLTSGTRSYNEQFF
TRBJ1-1 NA TRBV7-9 13 NA TGTGCCAGCAGCGTACGACAGAACACTGAAGCTTTCTTT CASSVRQNTEAFF
TRBJ1-5 NA TRBV30 13 NA TGTGCCTGGAGTCGGCAGGAGGATCAGCCCCAGCATTTT CAWSRQEDQPQHF
TRBJ1-5 NA TRBV27 17 TRBD1 TGTGCCAGCAGTTCAGGACAGGGAGCTTCCCACTTCCAGCCCCAGCATTTT CASSSGQGASHFQPQHF
TRBJ1-2 NA TRBV27 17 TRBD1 TGTGCCAGCAGTTTATCAAGGCCCTCCGGGACAGGACATGGCTACACCTTC CASSLSRPSGTGHGYTF